This is a list of T cell receptor beta chains from one sample in a study of CD8 T cells in ankylosing spondylitis. Each CDR3 protein gets one entry after TCRdb re-called the 5' RACE reads with MiXCR. The profile shows around 490,000 distinct CDR3 sequences, 5.3% of them singletons. What was sequenced was blood, either unsorted or a sorted T cell fraction (not recorded which). The source is a male donor with ankylosing spondylitis. Each CDR3 is given with its conserved first and last residue. Each record gives: D gene, J gene, clone size, V gene, CDR3 protein, CDR3 DNA. D genes are given only for firm matches. Size is omitted from some rows. Given values are once, few, many or a class for expanded clones.

D gene: TRBD1; J gene: TRBJ2-6; clone size: many; V gene: TRBV6-1; CDR3 protein: CASSKDRGYSGANVLTF; CDR3 DNA: TGTGCCAGCAGTAAGGACAGGGGGTATTCTGGGGCCAACGTCCTGACTTTC
D gene: .; J gene: TRBJ1-4; clone size: many; V gene: TRBV20-1; CDR3 protein: CSARDDALNEKLFF; CDR3 DNA: TGCAGTGCTAGAGACGATGCCCTAAATGAAAAACTGTTTTTT
D gene: TRBD1; J gene: TRBJ2-7; clone size: few; V gene: TRBV12-3/TRBV12-4; CDR3 protein: CASSRDRRSYEQYF; CDR3 DNA: TGTGCCAGCAGTCGGGACAGACGCTCCTACGAGCAGTACTTC
D gene: .; J gene: TRBJ1-1; clone size: many; V gene: TRBV6-2/TRBV6-3; CDR3 protein: CASSYVVNTEAFF; CDR3 DNA: TGTGCCAGCAGTTACGTAGTGAACACTGAAGCTTTCTTT
D gene: TRBD1; J gene: TRBJ1-3; clone size: many; V gene: TRBV20-1; CDR3 protein: CSARPGGGNTIYF; CDR3 DNA: TGCAGTGCTAGACCAGGGGGCGGAAACACCATATATTTT
D gene: .; J gene: TRBJ1-1; clone size: many; V gene: TRBV7-9; CDR3 protein: CASSSSGSTEAFF; CDR3 DNA: TGTGCCAGCAGCTCTAGCGGGAGCACTGAAGCTTTCTTT
D gene: TRBD2; J gene: TRBJ2-5; clone size: once; V gene: TRBV13; CDR3 protein: CASSLGTSGGAAKETQYF; CDR3 DNA: TGTGCCAGCAGCCTGGGGACTAGCGGGGGGGCCGCCAAAGAGACCCAGTACTTC
D gene: .; J gene: TRBJ1-2; clone size: many; V gene: TRBV5-6; CDR3 protein: CASSLVVSMNYGYTF; CDR3 DNA: TGTGCCAGCAGCTTGGTAGTTTCGATGAACTATGGCTACACCTTC
D gene: TRBD2; J gene: TRBJ2-5; clone size: many; V gene: TRBV5-1; CDR3 protein: CASTNGPAGASETQYF; CDR3 DNA: TGCGCCAGCACAAATGGGCCAGCGGGGGCCTCAGAGACCCAGTACTTC
D gene: TRBD1; J gene: TRBJ2-1; clone size: many; V gene: TRBV12-3/TRBV12-4; CDR3 protein: CASSLGWDSQNEQFF; CDR3 DNA: TGTGCCAGCAGTTTGGGGTGGGACAGCCAAAATGAGCAGTTCTTC
D gene: .; J gene: TRBJ1-5; clone size: many; V gene: TRBV4-1; CDR3 protein: CASSQIWLSNQPQHF; CDR3 DNA: TGCGCCAGCAGCCAAATTTGGTTGAGCAATCAGCCCCAGCATTTT
D gene: TRBD1; J gene: TRBJ2-7; clone size: .; V gene: TRBV20-1; CDR3 protein: CSARDAGQGAPLRSYEQYF; CDR3 DNA: TGCAGTGCTAGAGATGCGGGACAGGGAGCTCCCCTTCGCTCCTACGAGCAGTACTTC
D gene: .; J gene: TRBJ1-3; clone size: many; V gene: TRBV12-3/TRBV12-4; CDR3 protein: CASTPGTDTIYF; CDR3 DNA: TGTGCCAGCACGCCCGGAACGGACACCATATATTTT
D gene: TRBD2; J gene: TRBJ2-3; clone size: many; V gene: TRBV29-1; CDR3 protein: CSVRGRAADTQYF; CDR3 DNA: TGCAGCGTTCGGGGGAGGGCGGCAGATACGCAGTATTTT
D gene: .; J gene: TRBJ1-1; clone size: many; V gene: TRBV29-1; CDR3 protein: CSSVGNTEAFF; CDR3 DNA: TGCAGCTCTGTTGGGAACACTGAAGCTTTCTTT
D gene: .; J gene: TRBJ2-5; clone size: many; V gene: TRBV12-3/TRBV12-4; CDR3 protein: CASRRNLQETQYF; CDR3 DNA: TGTGCCAGCAGGCGCAACCTCCAAGAGACCCAGTACTTC
D gene: .; J gene: TRBJ2-1; clone size: many; V gene: TRBV4-3; CDR3 protein: CASSQIPLRNHNEQFF; CDR3 DNA: TGCGCCAGCAGCCAAATACCCCTCAGAAACCATAATGAGCAGTTCTTC
D gene: .; J gene: TRBJ1-4; clone size: few; V gene: TRBV11-2; CDR3 protein: CASRRPGRGEEKLFF; CDR3 DNA: TGTGCCAGCAGGCGTCCGGGCCGCGGGGAAGAAAAACTGTTTTTT
D gene: .; J gene: TRBJ1-2; clone size: few; V gene: TRBV27; CDR3 protein: CASSLSPKRWGYTF; CDR3 DNA: TGTGCCAGCAGTTTAAGCCCCAAGAGATGGGGCTACACCTTC
D gene: TRBD1; J gene: TRBJ1-1; clone size: many; V gene: TRBV20-1; CDR3 protein: CSANTGGDTEAFF; CDR3 DNA: TGCAGTGCCAACACAGGGGGGGACACTGAAGCTTTCTTT
D gene: TRBD1; J gene: TRBJ1-1; clone size: many; V gene: TRBV4-2; CDR3 protein: CASSLSGTGVIAFF; CDR3 DNA: TGTGCCAGCAGCCTGTCTGGGACAGGGGTTATAGCTTTCTTT
D gene: .; J gene: TRBJ2-7; clone size: many; V gene: TRBV27; CDR3 protein: CASSLSQSISYEQYF; CDR3 DNA: TGTGCCAGCAGTTTAAGCCAGTCAATCTCCTACGAGCAGTACTTC
D gene: .; J gene: TRBJ1-6; clone size: many; V gene: TRBV10-2; CDR3 protein: CASNDPGTSYNSPLHF; CDR3 DNA: TGCGCCAGCAACGACCCGGGTACCTCCTATAATTCACCCCTCCACTTT
D gene: .; J gene: TRBJ1-2; clone size: many; V gene: TRBV5-1; CDR3 protein: CASSGARGYTF; CDR3 DNA: TGCGCCAGCAGCGGGGCCCGTGGCTACACCTTC
D gene: TRBD2; J gene: TRBJ2-7; clone size: many; V gene: TRBV29-1; CDR3 protein: CSVEEGPSGYEQYF; CDR3 DNA: TGCAGCGTTGAGGAAGGTCCTAGCGGCTACGAGCAGTACTTC
D gene: .; J gene: TRBJ1-1; clone size: .; V gene: TRBV10-1; CDR3 protein: CASRSRENTEAFF; CDR3 DNA: TGCGCCAGCAGGAGTAGGGAGAACACTGAAGCTTTCTTT
D gene: .; J gene: TRBJ2-7; clone size: many; V gene: TRBV7-9; CDR3 protein: CASSWSQGEQYF; CDR3 DNA: TGTGCCAGCAGCTGGAGTCAGGGGGAGCAGTACTTC
D gene: .; J gene: TRBJ1-5; clone size: few; V gene: TRBV7-6; CDR3 protein: CASSFQRDQPQHF; CDR3 DNA: TGTGCCAGCAGCTTTCAGAGGGATCAGCCCCAGCATTTT
D gene: TRBD1; J gene: TRBJ2-7; clone size: few; V gene: TRBV9; CDR3 protein: CASSASGQNYEQYF; CDR3 DNA: TGTGCCAGCAGCGCCTCGGGACAGAACTACGAGCAGTACTTC
D gene: .; J gene: TRBJ2-2; clone size: few; V gene: TRBV7-2; CDR3 protein: CASSLALLGSTGELFF; CDR3 DNA: TGTGCCAGCAGCTTAGCGCTGCTAGGGTCGACCGGGGAGCTGTTTTTT
D gene: TRBD1; J gene: TRBJ1-2; clone size: .; V gene: TRBV4-1; CDR3 protein: CASSRKDRDSLFEGYTF; CDR3 DNA: TGCGCCAGCAGCCGGAAAGACCGGGACAGCCTGTTCGAAGGCTACACCTTC
D gene: TRBD2; J gene: TRBJ2-7; clone size: few; V gene: TRBV4-2; CDR3 protein: CASSPYRGAGGPSYEQYF; CDR3 DNA: TGTGCCAGCAGCCCGTATAGAGGAGCGGGGGGCCCCTCCTACGAGCAGTACTTC
D gene: TRBD2; J gene: TRBJ2-3; clone size: many; V gene: TRBV24-1; CDR3 protein: CATSDTRTSGTDTQYF; CDR3 DNA: TGTGCCACCAGTGACACCCGGACTAGCGGCACAGATACGCAGTATTTT
D gene: .; J gene: TRBJ2-7; clone size: many; V gene: TRBV6-4; CDR3 protein: CASSERQALGEQYF; CDR3 DNA: TGTGCCAGCAGTGAGAGACAGGCCCTTGGCGAGCAGTACTTC
D gene: TRBD2; J gene: TRBJ2-1; clone size: many; V gene: TRBV24-1; CDR3 protein: CATSDWPAGGQAEQFF; CDR3 DNA: TGTGCCACCAGTGATTGGCCAGCGGGGGGGCAGGCTGAGCAGTTCTTC
D gene: .; J gene: TRBJ1-6; clone size: many; V gene: TRBV5-1; CDR3 protein: CASSLLRDGFGSPLHF; CDR3 DNA: TGCGCCAGCAGCTTGTTGCGGGATGGCTTTGGCTCACCCCTCCACTTT
D gene: TRBD2; J gene: TRBJ2-1; clone size: .; V gene: TRBV10-3; CDR3 protein: CAISESISSGSYNEQFF; CDR3 DNA: TGTGCCATCAGTGAGTCGATCTCTAGCGGCTCCTACAATGAGCAGTTCTTC
D gene: TRBD1; J gene: TRBJ2-3; clone size: many; V gene: TRBV4-3; CDR3 protein: CASSQEWTGAADTQYF; CDR3 DNA: TGCGCCAGCAGCCAAGAATGGACAGGGGCTGCCGATACGCAGTATTTT
D gene: .; J gene: TRBJ2-5; clone size: many; V gene: TRBV11-2; CDR3 protein: CASSRTHGSETQYF; CDR3 DNA: TGTGCCAGCAGCCGTACCCACGGGTCTGAGACCCAGTACTTC
D gene: .; J gene: TRBJ1-2; clone size: many; V gene: TRBV20-1; CDR3 protein: CSALTSRGGGYTF; CDR3 DNA: TGCAGTGCCCTCACCAGCAGGGGTGGTGGCTACACCTTC
D gene: TRBD1; J gene: TRBJ2-1; clone size: many; V gene: TRBV24-1; CDR3 protein: CATSDLGQGPFF; CDR3 DNA: TGTGCCACCAGTGATTTAGGACAGGGGCCGTTCTTC
D gene: .; J gene: TRBJ1-1; clone size: many; V gene: TRBV6-1; CDR3 protein: CASKQTGNTEAFF; CDR3 DNA: TGTGCCAGCAAGCAAACAGGGAACACTGAAGCTTTCTTT
D gene: TRBD2; J gene: TRBJ2-5; clone size: many; V gene: TRBV12-3/TRBV12-4; CDR3 protein: CASSFGTSGQETQYF; CDR3 DNA: TGTGCCAGCAGTTTCGGGACTAGCGGACAAGAGACCCAGTACTTC
D gene: .; J gene: TRBJ2-4; clone size: few; V gene: TRBV4-2; CDR3 protein: CASSQEGGRVIGSKNIQYF; CDR3 DNA: TGTGCCAGCAGCCAAGAGGGGGGGCGGGTGATTGGGAGCAAAAACATTCAGTACTTC
D gene: .; J gene: TRBJ2-7; clone size: few; V gene: TRBV20-1; CDR3 protein: CSATAQGSDFYEQYF; CDR3 DNA: TGCAGTGCTACAGCTCAGGGATCTGATTTCTACGAGCAGTACTTC
D gene: TRBD2; J gene: TRBJ2-2; clone size: .; V gene: TRBV25-1; CDR3 protein: CASSALREGLNTGELFF; CDR3 DNA: TGTGCCAGCAGCGCTTTGCGGGAGGGCCTAAACACCGGGGAGCTGTTTTTT
D gene: .; J gene: TRBJ2-1; clone size: .; V gene: TRBV6-5; CDR3 protein: CASSSRTGGSPYNEQFF; CDR3 DNA: TGTGCCAGCAGTTCCCGGACTGGAGGCAGCCCCTACAATGAGCAGTTCTTC
D gene: .; J gene: TRBJ2-3; clone size: many; V gene: TRBV4-3; CDR3 protein: CASSQERWGLAQYF; CDR3 DNA: TGCGCCAGCAGCCAAGAAAGATGGGGCCTTGCGCAGTATTTT
D gene: .; J gene: TRBJ1-2; clone size: many; V gene: TRBV28; CDR3 protein: CASSSAWEYGYTF; CDR3 DNA: TGTGCCAGCAGTTCTGCGTGGGAGTATGGCTACACCTTC
D gene: TRBD2; J gene: TRBJ2-7; clone size: .; V gene: TRBV20-1; CDR3 protein: CSAITAGGYGDF; CDR3 DNA: TGCAGTGCTATCACAGCGGGGGGGTACGGAGACTTC
D gene: .; J gene: TRBJ1-6; clone size: .; V gene: TRBV7-2; CDR3 protein: CASSAQRTRSYNSPLHF; CDR3 DNA: TGTGCCAGCAGCGCTCAGAGGACACGCTCCTATAATTCACCCCTCCACTTT
D gene: TRBD1; J gene: TRBJ1-1; clone size: many; V gene: TRBV12-3/TRBV12-4; CDR3 protein: CASSFLGQGEAFF; CDR3 DNA: TGTGCCAGCAGTTTTTTGGGACAGGGTGAAGCTTTCTTT
D gene: TRBD2; J gene: TRBJ2-1; clone size: .; V gene: TRBV7-2; CDR3 protein: CASRKLASEQFF; CDR3 DNA: TGTGCCAGCAGAAAACTAGCGAGTGAGCAGTTCTTC
D gene: .; J gene: TRBJ1-5; clone size: few; V gene: TRBV28; CDR3 protein: CASSLGGAYLQPQHF; CDR3 DNA: TGTGCCAGCAGTTTGGGGGGGGCGTATCTTCAGCCCCAGCATTTT
D gene: .; J gene: TRBJ2-7; clone size: many; V gene: TRBV7-2; CDR3 protein: CASSLEDRSSYEQYF; CDR3 DNA: TGTGCCAGCAGCTTAGAGGACCGGTCCTCCTACGAGCAGTACTTC
D gene: TRBD1; J gene: TRBJ1-5; clone size: .; V gene: TRBV20-1; CDR3 protein: CSALRTGGDQPQHF; CDR3 DNA: TGCAGTGCCCTACGGACAGGGGGAGATCAGCCCCAGCATTTT
D gene: .; J gene: TRBJ2-7; clone size: many; V gene: TRBV5-1; CDR3 protein: CASSLPGSDRQYF; CDR3 DNA: TGCGCCAGCAGCTTACCAGGTTCAGATCGGCAGTACTTC
D gene: .; J gene: TRBJ1-6; clone size: few; V gene: TRBV28; CDR3 protein: CASSLGGDYNSPLHF; CDR3 DNA: TGTGCCAGCAGTTTAGGGGGGGATTATAATTCACCCCTCCACTTT
D gene: .; J gene: TRBJ2-7; clone size: many; V gene: TRBV6-6; CDR3 protein: CASTPGEVEQYF; CDR3 DNA: TGTGCCAGCACCCCAGGGGAGGTCGAGCAGTACTTC